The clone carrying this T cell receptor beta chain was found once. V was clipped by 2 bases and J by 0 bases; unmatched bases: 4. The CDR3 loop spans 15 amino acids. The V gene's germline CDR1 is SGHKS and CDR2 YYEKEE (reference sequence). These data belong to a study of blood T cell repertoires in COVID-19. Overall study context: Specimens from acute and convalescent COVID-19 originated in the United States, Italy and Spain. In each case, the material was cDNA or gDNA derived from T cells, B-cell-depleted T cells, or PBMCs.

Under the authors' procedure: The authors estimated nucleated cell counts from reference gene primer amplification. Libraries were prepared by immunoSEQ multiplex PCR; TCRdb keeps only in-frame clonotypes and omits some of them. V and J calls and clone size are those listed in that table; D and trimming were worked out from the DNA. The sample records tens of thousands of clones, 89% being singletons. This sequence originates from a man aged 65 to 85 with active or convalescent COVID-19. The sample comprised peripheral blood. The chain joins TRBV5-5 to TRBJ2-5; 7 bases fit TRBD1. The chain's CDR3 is CASSFYRGNQETQYF. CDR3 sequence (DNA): TGTGCCAGCAGCTTTTACAGGGGCAACCAAGAGACCCAGTACTTC.